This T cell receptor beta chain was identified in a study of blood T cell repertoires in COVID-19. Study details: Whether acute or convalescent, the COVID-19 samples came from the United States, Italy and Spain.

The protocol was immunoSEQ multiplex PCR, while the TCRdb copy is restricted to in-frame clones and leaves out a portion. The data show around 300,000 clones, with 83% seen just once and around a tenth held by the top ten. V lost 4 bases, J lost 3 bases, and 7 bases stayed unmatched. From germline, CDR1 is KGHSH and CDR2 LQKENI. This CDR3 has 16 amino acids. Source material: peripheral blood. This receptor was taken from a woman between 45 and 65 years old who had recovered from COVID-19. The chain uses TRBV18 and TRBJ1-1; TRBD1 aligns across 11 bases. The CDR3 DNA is TGTGCCAGCTCACGAGGGACAGGGGGTTTGGACACTGAAGCTTTCTTT. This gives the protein CASSRGTGGLDTEAFF.